This TCR beta chain was sequenced in a study of T cell repertoires in cytomegalovirus infection. Study-wide context: Recently identified HLA-C-restricted CMV epitopes were among the peptides used. CMV infection together with matching HLA type was indicated by public TCR beta signatures.

V gave up 1 base and J gave up 6 bases, with 8 bases separating them. This CDR3 has 13 residues. In germline, CDR1 is SGHTA, CDR2 FQGNSA. In its sample, this clonotype was seen a few times. Its cognate antigen is unknown. TCRdb reprocessed the reads via MiXCR and lists one record per CDR3 protein. The sample holds some 940,000 distinct CDR3 sequences; under 40% are singletons and the top ten take roughly 13%. General study points: There were carriers of CMV plus the relevant HLA, and cumulative public TCR beta family frequency identified them. The ex vivo response was dominated by HLA-C-restricted CMV-specific TCR beta clonotypes.

The sample was cultured CD8+ T cells from PBMCs, taken from culture after CMV antigen stimulation. The chain recombines TRBV7-2 with TRBJ2-3, with no clear D. The receptor's source is a human donor in good health (CMV status not recorded). Some clones in this sample may be carry-over from other donors' samples. This CDR3 is CASSLGQADTQYF. The CDR3 DNA follows: TGTGCCAGCAGCTTAGGGCAGGCGGATACGCAGTATTTT.